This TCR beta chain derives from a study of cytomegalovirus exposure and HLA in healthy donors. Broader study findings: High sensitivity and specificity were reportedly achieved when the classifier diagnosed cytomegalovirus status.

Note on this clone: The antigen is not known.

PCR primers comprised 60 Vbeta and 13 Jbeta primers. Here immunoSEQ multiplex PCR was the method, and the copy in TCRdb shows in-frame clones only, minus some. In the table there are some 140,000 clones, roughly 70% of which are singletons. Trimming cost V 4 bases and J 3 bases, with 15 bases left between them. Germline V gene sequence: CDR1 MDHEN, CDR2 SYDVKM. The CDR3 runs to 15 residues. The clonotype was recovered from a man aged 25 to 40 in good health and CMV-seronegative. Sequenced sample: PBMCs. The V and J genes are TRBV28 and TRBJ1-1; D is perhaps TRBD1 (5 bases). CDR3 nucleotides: TGTGCCAGCAGTTCCCGCTGGGGGGTACACACTGAAGCTTTCTTT. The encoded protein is CASSSRWGVHTEAFF.